This T cell receptor (beta chain) was obtained from a study of cytomegalovirus exposure and HLA in healthy donors. Study background: Caucasian-associated ancestry cluster membership applied to 75% to 85% of under 450 genotyped donors.

The V gene lost 8 bases and the J gene lost 0 bases, with 16 bases spanning the gap. This CDR3 has 15 amino acids. Germline V gene lookup returns CDR1 LNHDA and CDR2 SQIVND (reference sequence). This PCR relied on a set of 60 Vbeta primers and 13 Jbeta primers. The assay was immunoSEQ multiplex PCR, and TCRdb's table has in-frame clones only and misses some. The table records more than 140,000 clones, 60% to 80% of them present only once. This chain connects TRBV19 to TRBJ1-1; weak D call: TRBD1 (6 bases). Sequencing used PBMCs. This clonotype was sampled from a male donor in good health and CMV-seronegative. Here the CDR3 reads CASRQAPNMNTEAFF. The CDR3 region has the DNA TGTGCCAGTCGACAGGCACCGAACATGAACACTGAAGCTTTCTTT. Full variable domain (remainder filled in from reference TRBV19 and TRBJ1-1): DGGITQSPKYLFRKEGQNVTLSCEQNLNHDAMYWYRQDPGQGLRLIYYSQIVNDFQKGDIAEGYSVSREKKESFPLTVTSAQKNPTAFYLCASRQAPNMNTEAFFGQGTRLTVV.